A single T cell receptor (beta chain) is shown here with its context. The data stem from a study of blood T cell repertoires in COVID-19. Across the whole study: Both acute and convalescent COVID-19 samples were obtained from the United States, Italy and Spain. Sample material is recorded as cDNA or gDNA derived from T cells, B-cell-depleted T cells, or PBMCs.

Original processing notes: Reference gene primer amplification gave estimated nucleated cell counts. Method: immunoSEQ multiplex PCR; TCRdb's copy keeps in-frame clones and lacks some. The V and J calls and clone size come from that table; D and trimming were worked out from the DNA. The sample holds 150,000 to 200,000 clones, roughly 86% seen once. The germline CDR1 and CDR2 sequences are KGHDR and SFDVKD. Trimming removed 2 bases from V and 4 bases from J, with 13 bases in between. CDR3 size: 15 residues. Material for sequencing was peripheral blood. The chain joins TRBV24-1 to TRBJ2-5, with D perhaps matching TRBD1 (5 bases). This clonotype was sampled from a man aged 18-30 years with acute or convalescent COVID-19. The CDR3 sequence is CATSDSPGPGETQYF. In DNA form, the CDR3 reads TGTGCCACCAGTGATTCCCCAGGGCCTGGAGAGACCCAGTACTTC.